This TCR beta chain originates from a study of regulatory T cells in long-lasting Graves disease. The time point: newly diagnosed GD, antithyroid drugs for less than 3 months. PBMC-extracted RNA yielded the TCR library. Researchers made TCR beta libraries by using iRepertoire HTBI primers and running Arm-PCR on CDR3 regions. TCRdb ran MiXCR on the multiplex PCR reads and lists one entry per CDR3 protein. Among approximately 540,000 distinct CDR3 sequences listed, approximately 12% were seen once. This clonotype appeared many times. The CDR3 totals 14 residues. The V end lost 7 bases, the J end lost 2 bases, and 14 bases lay between the germline ends. Germline values: CDR1 MDHEN, CDR2 SYDVKM. The data were also submitted as part of a second study, on T cells in Graves' hyperthyroidism and ophthalmopathy. That report notes: The TCR CDR3 was amplified in a first-round RT-PCR using the HTBI primer set.

This TCR was recovered from a woman aged 25 to 39 with Graves disease. The chain employs TRBV28 and TRBJ1-2; tentatively, D is TRBD1 (6 bases). The sample was peripheral blood mononuclear cells (PBMCs), taken at new diagnosis, from a patient treated with antithyroid drugs. The CDR3 loop reads CASTPRTVNYGYTF. The CDR3, as DNA: TGTGCCAGCACCCCAAGGACAGTCAACTATGGCTACACCTTC.